The 20 T cell receptor beta chains reported below all come from one sample, sequenced in a study of T cells in localized non-small cell lung cancer. Data came from immunoSEQ multiplex PCR; TCRdb stores just in-frame clones and leaves some out. Seen here are more than 1,000 clones, roughly a quarter observed once, and the top ten hold 30% to 40%. Here the sequenced sample was normal lung tissue next to the tumor, taken before any cancer treatment. The receptors shown here come from a male donor older than 55 with stage II squamous cell lung carcinoma.

The CDR3 DNA is TGTGCCAGCAGCTTAGAGGGGGGACAGGGAGTTGGTGAGCAGTACTTC. Encoded protein: CASSLEGGQGVGEQYF. The V and J genes are TRBV11-3 and TRBJ2-7; TRBD1 agrees at 9 bases. Unmatched junction bases numbered 10, after V lost 0 bases and J lost 7 bases. Looked up from germline, CDR1 is SGHNT and CDR2 is YENEEA. The CDR3 runs to 16 residues. Using reference TRBV11-3 and TRBJ2-7 for the parts outside the CDR3, the full variable domain is EAGVVQSPRYKIIEKKQPVAFWCNPISGHNTLYWYLQNLGQGPELLIRYENEEAVDDSQLPKDRFSAERLKGVDSTLKIQPAELGDSAVYLCASSLEGGQGVGEQYFGPGTRLTVT.

Sample share makes this clone medium-sized. The chain recombines TRBV11-3 with TRBJ1-1, with no clear D. The length of the CDR3 is 15 residues. V lost 3 bases, J lost 0 bases, and 11 bases lay in between. CDR1 and CDR2 from the germline V gene are SGHNT and YENEEA. This CDR3 is CASSFEQTMNTEAFF. CDR3 in DNA: TGTGCCAGCAGCTTCGAACAGACCATGAACACTGAAGCTTTCTTT.

V gene TRBV5-1 combines with J gene TRBJ2-7, with 11 nucleotides matching TRBD2. This CDR3 comprises 15 residues. V lost 0 bases and J lost 7; bases outside the gene matches: 6. The germline V gene has CDR1 SGHRS and CDR2 YFSETQ. CDR3 region: CASSLGLAGGYEQYF. CDR3 DNA sequence: TGCGCCAGCAGCTTGGGGCTAGCGGGAGGATATGAGCAGTACTTC. Combining the CDR3 with reference TRBV5-1 and TRBJ2-7 gives the whole variable domain KAGVTQTPRYLIKTRGQQVTLSCSPISGHRSVSWYQQTPGQGLQFLFEYFSETQRNKGNFPGRFSGRQFSNSRSEMNVSTLELGDSALYLCASSLGLAGGYEQYFGPGTRLTVT.

This clone was observed a few times. The chain employs TRBV5-1 and TRBJ1-4; possible D gene TRBD1, 5 bases. Germline assignment: CDR1 SGHRS and CDR2 YFSETQ. V lost 2 bases to trimming and J lost 6 bases, with 11 bases between them. The CDR3 contains 14 residues. The CDR3 DNA reads as TGCGCCAGCAGCTTTAAGGGGCAGGATGAAAAACTGTTTTTT. Its protein product is CASSFKGQDEKLFF.

The chain employs TRBV16 and TRBJ2-1; weak D call: TRBD2 (6 bases). The V end lost 4 bases, the J end lost 0 bases, and 10 bases lay between the germline ends. CDR3 length equals 15 residues. The germline gives CDR1 KGHSY, CDR2 FQNENV. CDR3 region: CASSPQTSSYNEQFF. DNA for the CDR3: TGTGCCAGCAGCCCCCAGACTAGCTCCTACAATGAGCAGTTCTTC.

The gene calls are TRBV11-3 and TRBJ2-5; 9 nucleotides align to TRBD2. The junction had 13 bases not matched to a gene; V was cut back by 3 bases and J by 5 bases. Germline loops: CDR1 SGHNT, CDR2 YENEEA. This CDR3 is 17 amino acids long. This CDR3 reads CASSFEKSRGGLETQYF. In nucleotides, the CDR3 is TGTGCCAGCAGCTTCGAAAAGTCGCGGGGGGGCCTTGAGACCCAGTACTTC. The full variable domain, with the rest looked up from reference TRBV11-3 and TRBJ2-5, is EAGVVQSPRYKIIEKKQPVAFWCNPISGHNTLYWYLQNLGQGPELLIRYENEEAVDDSQLPKDRFSAERLKGVDSTLKIQPAELGDSAVYLCASSFEKSRGGLETQYFGPGTRLLVL.

The chain recombines TRBV25-1 with TRBJ2-2, with 9 bases lining up with TRBD1. J was trimmed by 8 bases and V by 7 bases; bases with no gene match: 14. The CDR3 consists of 16 residues. Per germline, CDR1 MGHDK and CDR2 SYGVNS. The CDR3 nucleotides are TGTGCCAGCACCACCCCCGGGACAGGGACGAAGGGGGAGCTGTTTTTT. Residues: CASTTPGTGTKGELFF.

This clone came up a few times. The V and J genes are TRBV5-1 and TRBJ2-2, with TRBD2 identical over 15 bases. Germline V gene sequence: CDR1 SGHRS, CDR2 YFSETQ. V shed 3 bases and J 2 bases; nucleotides not matched to a gene: 8. The CDR3 extends over 19 amino acids. CDR3 coding DNA: TGCGCCAGCAGCTGGTCCGGGACTAGCGGGGGGTTTAACACCGGGGAGCTGTTTTTT. It translates to CASSWSGTSGGFNTGELFF.

The chain carries TRBV28 and TRBJ1-3; no reliable D call. Germline V gives CDR1 MDHEN, CDR2 SYDVKM. Trimming removed 5 bases at V and 8 bases at J, with 16 bases between. This CDR3 comprises 14 residues. The CDR3 spells CASSTRLGRDTIYF. In nucleotides, the CDR3 is TGTGCCAGCAGTACCCGACTGGGGAGAGACACCATATATTTT.

This clone was picked up a small number of times. This chain links TRBV6-8 with TRBJ1-2, with D perhaps TRBD1 (6 bases). The CDR3 consists of 17 residues. V lost 0 bases and J 4 bases, leaving 18 bases between the germline ends. Germline V gives CDR1 MNHGY, CDR2 SAAAGT. The CDR3: CASSYSPGMTGFYGYTF. DNA of the CDR3: TGTGCCAGCAGTTACTCTCCTGGGATGACAGGTTTCTATGGCTACACCTTC.

This clone was observed a handful of times. The V call is TRBV4-1, the J call TRBJ2-7, with D hard to call. There are 13 residues in the CDR3. Per germline, CDR1 MGHRA and CDR2 YSYEKL. V lost 4 bases and J 1 base, leaving 8 bases between the germline ends. The CDR3 loop reads CASSPRLSYEQYF. CDR3 bases: TGCGCCAGCAGCCCCCGGTTGTCCTACGAGCAGTACTTC.

The CDR3 DNA reads as TGTGCCAGCAGGCAGAGTAGCGGGGCTAGCACAGATACGCAGTATTTT. It codes for CASRQSSGASTDTQYF. The chain has TRBV28 and TRBJ2-3; 8 nucleotides match TRBD2. Germline assignment: CDR1 MDHEN and CDR2 SYDVKM. The CDR3 runs 16 residues. The junction had 8 bases not matched to a gene; V was cut back by 6 bases and J by 0 bases.

This chain connects TRBV19 to TRBJ1-4; 7 bases map to TRBD1. CDR1 is LNHDA, CDR2 SQIVND, per germline (reference sequence). J gave up 8 bases and V 5 bases, and 14 bases lay outside the gene matches. This CDR3 has 16 amino acids. The CDR3 loop is CASSPGTPFRGEKLFF. CDR3 bases: TGTGCCAGTAGTCCCGGGACTCCCTTCAGGGGGGAAAAACTGTTTTTT.

The gene calls are TRBV19 and TRBJ2-1; no firm D call. CDR1 and CDR2 (germline): LNHDA, SQIVND (reference sequence). The CDR3 sequence is 17 residues long. Trimming pared 2 bases from V and 0 bases from J, leaving 14 bases between. CDR3 in amino acids: CASSIFPNGYSYNEQFF. CDR3 DNA sequence: TGTGCCAGTAGTATATTCCCTAACGGGTACTCCTACAATGAGCAGTTCTTC.

This rearrangement joins TRBV14 to TRBJ1-2; tentative D call: TRBD1 (5 bases). Trimming took off 1 base at V and 2 bases at J, with 11 bases between the two ends. The CDR3 runs to 15 residues. CDR1 and CDR2 (germline): SGHDN, FVKESK. The CDR3 spells CASSQVAGFNYGYTF. The CDR3 DNA reads TGTGCCAGCAGCCAAGTGGCAGGGTTCAACTATGGCTACACCTTC.

The rearrangement uses TRBV19 and TRBJ1-2, with TRBD1 as a possible D gene (5 bases). The CDR3 has 15 amino acids. The germline V gene has CDR1 LNHDA and CDR2 SQIVND (reference sequence). The V and J ends lost 3 bases and 3 bases respectively, with 14 bases between them. The CDR3 is CASSMWGLFDYGYTF. The CDR3 DNA is TGTGCCAGTAGTATGTGGGGACTGTTTGACTATGGCTACACCTTC.

The CDR3 nucleotides are TGCAGCGTTGTAAACTGGCTGTCCTATGGCTACACCTTC. Translating gives CSVVNWLSYGYTF. The V gene is TRBV29-1, the J gene TRBJ1-2; D gene unclear. This CDR3 region has 13 residues. Trimming took off 4 bases at V and 4 bases at J, with 13 bases between the two ends. Per the germline V gene, CDR1 is SQVTM and CDR2 is ANQGSEA.

The sample holds a few counts of this clone. CDR3 sequence: CASRPGLEGRHEQFF. The CDR3 nucleotides are TGTGCCAGCAGACCCGGACTAGAAGGGAGACATGAGCAGTTCTTC. The gene calls are TRBV11-3 and TRBJ2-1; 7 bases are a match to TRBD2. V dropped 6 bases and J dropped 8; count of bases not matched to a gene: 13. The germline V gene encodes CDR1 SGHNT and CDR2 YENEEA. The CDR3 is 15 amino acids.

Sample share makes this clone medium-sized. This chain joins TRBV6-8 and TRBJ2-7; 7 bases are shared with TRBD1. The CDR3 consists of 14 residues. With V trimmed by 10 bases and J by 1 base, 10 bases remained unmatched. CDR1 and CDR2 (germline): MNHGY, SAAAGT. The CDR3 DNA is TGTGCCACAGGGGGAAGGGGTCAGTCCTACGAGCAGTACTTC. This gives the protein CATGGRGQSYEQYF.

In this sample, this clone is medium-sized (0.01 to 0.1%). This rearrangement joins TRBV11-3 to TRBJ2-5, with unresolved D. This CDR3 region has 15 residues. Per germline, CDR1 SGHNT and CDR2 YENEEA. V dropped 3 bases and J dropped 0 bases, with 11 bases sitting between them. The CDR3 DNA is TGTGCCAGCAGCTTTTGGCGGACCTACCAAGAGACCCAGTACTTC. As protein: CASSFWRTYQETQYF. The full variable domain, completed using reference TRBV11-3 and TRBJ2-5, is EAGVVQSPRYKIIEKKQPVAFWCNPISGHNTLYWYLQNLGQGPELLIRYENEEAVDDSQLPKDRFSAERLKGVDSTLKIQPAELGDSAVYLCASSFWRTYQETQYFGPGTRLLVL.